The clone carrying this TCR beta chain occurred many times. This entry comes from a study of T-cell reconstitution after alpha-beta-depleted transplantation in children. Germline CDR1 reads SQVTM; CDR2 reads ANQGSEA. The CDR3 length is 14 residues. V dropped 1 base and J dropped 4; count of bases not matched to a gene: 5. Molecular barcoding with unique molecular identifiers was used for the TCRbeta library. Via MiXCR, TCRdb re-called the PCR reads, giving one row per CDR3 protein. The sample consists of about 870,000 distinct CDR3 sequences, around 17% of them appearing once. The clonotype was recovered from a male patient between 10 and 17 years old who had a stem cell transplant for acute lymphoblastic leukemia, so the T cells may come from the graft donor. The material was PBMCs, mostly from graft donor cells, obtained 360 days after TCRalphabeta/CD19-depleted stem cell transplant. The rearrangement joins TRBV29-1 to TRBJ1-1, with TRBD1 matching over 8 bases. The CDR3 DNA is TGCAGCGTTGAAGCCCAGACAGGGGTCACTGAAGCTTTCTTT. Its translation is CSVEAQTGVTEAFF.